This passage covers 8 T cell receptor beta chains from one sample sequenced in a study of blood T cell repertoires in COVID-19. Sequencing was performed with immunoSEQ multiplex PCR; in TCRdb, only in-frame clones are kept and a portion is missing. The table includes about 74,000 clones, 70% to 90% detected once. The sample was peripheral blood. The source is a man between 65 and 80 years old with active or convalescent COVID-19.

CDR3: CASSSQVGDTEAFF. The CDR3 region has the DNA TGCGCCAGCAGCTCGCAGGTCGGGGACACTGAAGCTTTCTTT. The gene calls are TRBV5-1 and TRBJ1-1; D is undetermined. Germline loops: CDR1 SGHRS, CDR2 YFSETQ. Trimming shortened V by 3 bases and J by 3 bases, and 12 bases separated the two germline ends. The CDR3 covers 14 residues.

The chain carries TRBV7-2 and TRBJ2-5; D possibly corresponds to TRBD2 (6 bases). Germline V gene sequence: CDR1 SGHTA, CDR2 FQGNSA. V dropped 3 bases and J dropped 5 bases, with 16 bases sitting between them. This CDR3 has 15 residues. The CDR3 nucleotides are TGTGCCAGCAGCTTCACCGGGAGCGAGGGTGAGACCCAGTACTTC. It codes for CASSFTGSEGETQYF.

The chain has TRBV7-3 and TRBJ2-5; maybe TRBD1 (5 bases). CDR1 is SGHTA and CDR2 is FQGTGA in the germline V gene. The CDR3 consists of 13 residues. V was pared by 5 bases and J by 6 bases, with 13 bases between. The CDR3 spells CASSRGRGQTQYF. The CDR3 DNA is TGTGCCAGCAGCCGCGGTAGGGGCCAGACCCAGTACTTC.

The rearrangement links TRBV28 to TRBJ1-5; 7 bases map to TRBD1. Losses at the gene ends were 6 bases for V and 6 bases for J; bases not matched to a gene: 8. This CDR3 has 14 residues. Germline values: CDR1 MDHEN, CDR2 SYDVKM. The DNA of the CDR3 is TGTGCCAGCAGGTCAGGGGGTGGAGGTCAGCCCCAGCATTTT. Translated, it gives CASRSGGGGQPQHF.

The rearrangement joins TRBV10-1 to TRBJ2-2, with 8 bases fitting TRBD1. Trimming took 5 bases from V and 7 from J; bases not matched to a gene: 12. The CDR3 has 16 amino acids. Germline V gene sequence: CDR1 WNHNN, CDR2 SYGVQD (reference sequence). Here the CDR3 DNA reads TGCGCCAGCAGTAGGACAGGGTCGACGACTATCGGGGAGCTGTTTTTT. Its protein is CASSRTGSTTIGELFF.

V usage is TRBV12-3 or TRBV12-4 and J usage is TRBJ2-1; no clear D gene. CDR3 length: 13 residues. The germline V and J ends were trimmed by 3 bases and 4 bases, with 7 bases remaining between them. The CDR3 is CASSFGRYNEQFF. CDR3 nucleotides: TGTGCCAGCAGTTTTGGCAGATACAATGAGCAGTTCTTC.

The chain is built from TRBV6-4 and TRBJ1-1, with D unresolved. This CDR3 contains 13 residues. Germline CDR1 reads MRHNA; CDR2 reads SNTAGT. Trimming shortened V by 6 bases and J by 1 base, and 9 bases separated the two germline ends. Written as DNA, the CDR3 is TGTGCCAGCAGCGAACAGCAGAACACTGAAGCTTTCTTT. It codes for CASSEQQNTEAFF.

This clone was counted between two and nine times. This chain connects TRBV29-1 to TRBJ1-2, with no clear D. This CDR3 is built from 12 residues. V was shortened by 7 bases and J by 4 bases, with 13 bases between the two germline ends. Germline V CDR1 and CDR2: SQVTM, ANQGSEA. The CDR3 sequence is CSAQDGIYGYTF. The CDR3 nucleotides read TGCAGCGCCCAGGACGGGATCTATGGCTACACCTTC.